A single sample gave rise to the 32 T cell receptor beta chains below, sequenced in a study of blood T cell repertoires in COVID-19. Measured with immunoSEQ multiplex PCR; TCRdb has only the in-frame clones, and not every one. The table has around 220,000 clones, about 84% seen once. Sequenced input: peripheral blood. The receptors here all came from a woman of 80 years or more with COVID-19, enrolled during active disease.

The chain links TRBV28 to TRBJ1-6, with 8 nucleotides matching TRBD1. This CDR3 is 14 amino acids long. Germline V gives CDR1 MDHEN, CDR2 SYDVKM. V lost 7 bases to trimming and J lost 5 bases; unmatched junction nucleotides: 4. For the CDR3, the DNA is TGTGCCAGCACCCGGACAGGGAATAATTCACCCCTCCACTTT. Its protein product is CASTRTGNNSPLHF.

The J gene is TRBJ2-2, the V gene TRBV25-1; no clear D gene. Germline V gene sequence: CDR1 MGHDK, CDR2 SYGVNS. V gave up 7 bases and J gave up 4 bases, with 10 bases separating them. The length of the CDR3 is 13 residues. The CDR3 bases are TGTGCCAGCACCCCGGGTAGCACCGGGGAGCTGTTTTTT. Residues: CASTPGSTGELFF.

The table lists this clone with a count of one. The CDR3 DNA is TGTGCCGCAGGCGACGACCGGGGTACCACTGAAGCTTTCTTT. This gives the protein CAAGDDRGTTEAFF. The chain links TRBV6-6 to TRBJ1-1; D remains unclear. Between the trimmed V and J ends, which lost 11 bases and 4 bases, there was a span of 20 bases. The CDR3 extends over 14 amino acids. Germline assignment: CDR1 MNHNY and CDR2 SVGAGI (reference sequence).

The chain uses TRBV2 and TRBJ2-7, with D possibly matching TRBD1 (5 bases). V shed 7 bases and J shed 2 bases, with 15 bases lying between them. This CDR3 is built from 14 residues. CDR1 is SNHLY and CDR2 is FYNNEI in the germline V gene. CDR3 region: CASTRGTGPYEQYF. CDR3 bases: TGTGCCAGCACTCGAGGTACAGGCCCCTACGAGCAGTACTTC.

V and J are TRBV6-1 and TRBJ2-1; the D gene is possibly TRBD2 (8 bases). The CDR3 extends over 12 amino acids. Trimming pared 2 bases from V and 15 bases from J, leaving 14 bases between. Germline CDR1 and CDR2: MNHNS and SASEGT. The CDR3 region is CASSERGLAGFF. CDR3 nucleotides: TGTGCCAGCAGTGAAAGGGGGCTAGCGGGGTTCTTC.

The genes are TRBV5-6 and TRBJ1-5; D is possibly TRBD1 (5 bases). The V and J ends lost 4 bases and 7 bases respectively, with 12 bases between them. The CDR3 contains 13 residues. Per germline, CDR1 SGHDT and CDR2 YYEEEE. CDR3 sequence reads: CASSETRGQPQHF. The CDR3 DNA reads TGTGCCAGCAGCGAAACGCGGGGGCAGCCCCAGCATTTT.

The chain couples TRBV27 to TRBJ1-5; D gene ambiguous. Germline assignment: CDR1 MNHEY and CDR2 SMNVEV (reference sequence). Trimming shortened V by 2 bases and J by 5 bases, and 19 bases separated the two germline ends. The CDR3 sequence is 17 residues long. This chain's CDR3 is CASSLRFWAEGDQPQHF. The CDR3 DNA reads TGTGCCAGCAGTTTAAGGTTTTGGGCCGAGGGTGATCAGCCCCAGCATTTT.

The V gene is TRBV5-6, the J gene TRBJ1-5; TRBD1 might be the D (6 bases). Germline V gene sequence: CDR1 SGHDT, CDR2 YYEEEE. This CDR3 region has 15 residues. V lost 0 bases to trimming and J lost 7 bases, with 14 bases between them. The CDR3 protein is CASSLAGGAGQPQHF. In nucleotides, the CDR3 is TGTGCCAGCAGCTTGGCGGGGGGGGCTGGGCAGCCCCAGCATTTT.

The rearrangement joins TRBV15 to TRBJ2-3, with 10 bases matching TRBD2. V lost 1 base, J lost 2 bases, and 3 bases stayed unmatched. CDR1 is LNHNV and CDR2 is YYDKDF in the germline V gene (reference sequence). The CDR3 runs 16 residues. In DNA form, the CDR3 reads TGTGCCACCAGCAGAGGGGGACTAGCGTACACAGATACGCAGTATTTT. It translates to CATSRGGLAYTDTQYF.

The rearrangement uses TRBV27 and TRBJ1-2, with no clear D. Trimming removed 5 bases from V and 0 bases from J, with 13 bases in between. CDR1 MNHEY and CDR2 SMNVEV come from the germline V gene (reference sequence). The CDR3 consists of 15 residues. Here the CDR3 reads CASSHREISNYGYTF. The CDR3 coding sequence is TGTGCCAGCAGTCACCGGGAGATTTCTAACTATGGCTACACCTTC.

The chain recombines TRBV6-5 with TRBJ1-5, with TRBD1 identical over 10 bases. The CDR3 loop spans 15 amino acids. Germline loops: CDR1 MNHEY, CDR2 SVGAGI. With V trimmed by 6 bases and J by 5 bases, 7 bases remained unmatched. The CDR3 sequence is CASRRGQGGDQPQHF. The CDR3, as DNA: TGTGCCAGCAGACGCGGACAGGGGGGGGATCAGCCCCAGCATTTT.

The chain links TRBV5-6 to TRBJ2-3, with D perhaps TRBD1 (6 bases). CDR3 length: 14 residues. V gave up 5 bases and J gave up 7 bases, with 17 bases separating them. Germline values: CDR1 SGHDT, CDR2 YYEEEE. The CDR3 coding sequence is TGTGCCAGCAGAGGGGGATTCCCTGGTAATACGCAGTATTTT. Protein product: CASRGGFPGNTQYF.

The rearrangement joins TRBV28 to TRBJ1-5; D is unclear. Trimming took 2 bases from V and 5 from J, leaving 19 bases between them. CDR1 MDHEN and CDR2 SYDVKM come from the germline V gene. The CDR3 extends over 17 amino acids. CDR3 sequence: CASSLHRWGVRDQPQHF. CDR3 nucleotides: TGTGCCAGCAGTTTACACCGCTGGGGAGTGAGGGATCAGCCCCAGCATTTT.

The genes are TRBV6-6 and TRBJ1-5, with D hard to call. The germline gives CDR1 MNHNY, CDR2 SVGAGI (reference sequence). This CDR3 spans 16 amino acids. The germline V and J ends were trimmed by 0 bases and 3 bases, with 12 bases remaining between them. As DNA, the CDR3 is TGTGCCAGCAGTTACTCGGGTCAAACAGTCAATCAGCCCCAGCATTTT. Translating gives CASSYSGQTVNQPQHF.

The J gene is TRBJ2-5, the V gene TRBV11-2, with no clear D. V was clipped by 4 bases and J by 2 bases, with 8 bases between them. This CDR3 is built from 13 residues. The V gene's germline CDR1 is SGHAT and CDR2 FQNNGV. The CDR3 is CASSWAIQETQYF. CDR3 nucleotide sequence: TGTGCCAGCAGCTGGGCAATTCAAGAGACCCAGTACTTC.

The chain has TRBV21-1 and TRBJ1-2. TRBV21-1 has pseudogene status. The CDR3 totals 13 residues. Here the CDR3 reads CTREGHLRYGYTF. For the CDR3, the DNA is TGTACCCGGGAGGGGCACTTACGGTATGGCTACACCTTC.

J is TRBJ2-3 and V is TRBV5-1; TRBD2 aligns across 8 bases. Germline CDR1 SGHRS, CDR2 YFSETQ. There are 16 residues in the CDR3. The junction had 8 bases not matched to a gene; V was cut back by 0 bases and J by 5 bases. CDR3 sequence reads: CASSLAAGGAGDTQYF. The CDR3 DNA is TGCGCCAGCAGCTTGGCCGCGGGAGGTGCGGGAGATACGCAGTATTTT.

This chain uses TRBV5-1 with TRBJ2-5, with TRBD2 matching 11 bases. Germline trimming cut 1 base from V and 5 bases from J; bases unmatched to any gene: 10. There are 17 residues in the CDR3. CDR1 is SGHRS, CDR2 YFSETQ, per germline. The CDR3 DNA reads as TGCGCCAGCAGCTTGAGACCCACTAGCGGGAGCGATGAGACCCAGTACTTC. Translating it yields CASSLRPTSGSDETQYF. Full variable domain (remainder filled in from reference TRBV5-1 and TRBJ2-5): KAGVTQTPRYLIKTRGQQVTLSCSPISGHRSVSWYQQTPGQGLQFLFEYFSETQRNKGNFPGRFSGRQFSNSRSEMNVSTLELGDSALYLCASSLRPTSGSDETQYFGPGTRLLVL.

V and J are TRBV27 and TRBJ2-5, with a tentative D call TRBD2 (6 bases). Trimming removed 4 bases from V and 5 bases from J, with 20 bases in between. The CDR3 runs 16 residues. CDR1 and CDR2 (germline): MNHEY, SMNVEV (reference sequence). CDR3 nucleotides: TGTGCCAGCAGTTCCCCCCGGGACGCAGGGAGGGAGACCCAGTACTTC. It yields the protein CASSSPRDAGRETQYF.

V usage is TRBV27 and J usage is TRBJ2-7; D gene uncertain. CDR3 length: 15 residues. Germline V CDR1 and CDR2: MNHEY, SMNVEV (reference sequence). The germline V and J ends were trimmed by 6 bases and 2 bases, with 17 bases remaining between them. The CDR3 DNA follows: TGTGCCAGCAGCCTTGCGCCCGGGTCGCCCTACGAGCAGTACTTC. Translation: CASSLAPGSPYEQYF.

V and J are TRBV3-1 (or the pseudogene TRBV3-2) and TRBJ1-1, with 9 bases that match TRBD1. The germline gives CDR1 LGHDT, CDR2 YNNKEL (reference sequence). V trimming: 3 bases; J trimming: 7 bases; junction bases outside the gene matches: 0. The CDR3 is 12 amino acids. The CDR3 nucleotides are TGTGCCAGCAGCCAGGGACAGGGTGAAGCTTTCTTT. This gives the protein CASSQGQGEAFF.

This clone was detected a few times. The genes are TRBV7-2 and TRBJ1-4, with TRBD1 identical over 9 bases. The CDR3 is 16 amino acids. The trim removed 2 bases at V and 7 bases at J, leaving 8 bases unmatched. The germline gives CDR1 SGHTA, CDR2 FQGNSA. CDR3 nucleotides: TGTGCCAGCAGCTTACGGCTGGGGACAGGGACTGAAAAACTGTTTTTT. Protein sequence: CASSLRLGTGTEKLFF.

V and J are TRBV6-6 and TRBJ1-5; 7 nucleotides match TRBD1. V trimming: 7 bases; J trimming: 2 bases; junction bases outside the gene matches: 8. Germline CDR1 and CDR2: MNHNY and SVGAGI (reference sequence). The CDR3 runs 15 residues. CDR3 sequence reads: CASKVGGDGNQPQHF. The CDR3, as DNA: TGTGCCAGCAAGGTAGGGGGCGATGGCAATCAGCCCCAGCATTTT.

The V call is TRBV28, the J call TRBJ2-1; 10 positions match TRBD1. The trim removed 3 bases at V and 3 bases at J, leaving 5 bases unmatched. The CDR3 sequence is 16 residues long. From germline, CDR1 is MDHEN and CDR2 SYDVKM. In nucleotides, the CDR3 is TGTGCCAGCAGTTTTTCGGGACAGGGGTACTACAATGAGCAGTTCTTC. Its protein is CASSFSGQGYYNEQFF.

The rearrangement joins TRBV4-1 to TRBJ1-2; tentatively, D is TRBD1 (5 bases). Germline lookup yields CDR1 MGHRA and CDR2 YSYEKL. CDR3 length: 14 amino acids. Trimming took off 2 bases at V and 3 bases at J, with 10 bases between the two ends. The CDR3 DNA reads TGCGCCAGCAGCCAAAGTGGGGCACACTATGGCTACACCTTC. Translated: CASSQSGAHYGYTF.

Written as DNA, the CDR3 is TGTGCCAGCAGACCCGGGACAGGGGCCTATGGCTACACCTTC. Translating it yields CASRPGTGAYGYTF. V gene TRBV7-2 combines with J gene TRBJ1-2; 10 nucleotides align to TRBD1. J was trimmed by 4 bases and V by 6 bases; bases with no gene match: 5. Germline lookup yields CDR1 SGHTA and CDR2 FQGNSA. The CDR3 is made up of 14 amino acids.

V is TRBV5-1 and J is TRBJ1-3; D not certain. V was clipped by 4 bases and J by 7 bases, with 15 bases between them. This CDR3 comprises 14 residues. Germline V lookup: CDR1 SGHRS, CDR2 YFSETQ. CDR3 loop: CASSPGGIGNTIYF. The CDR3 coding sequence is TGCGCCAGCAGCCCTGGAGGGATAGGTAACACCATATATTTT.

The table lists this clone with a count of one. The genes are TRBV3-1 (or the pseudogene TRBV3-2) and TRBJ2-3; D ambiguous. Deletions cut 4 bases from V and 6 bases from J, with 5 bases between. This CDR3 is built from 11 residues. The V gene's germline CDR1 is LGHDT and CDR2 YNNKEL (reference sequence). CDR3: CASSLGDTQYF. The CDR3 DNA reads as TGTGCCAGCAGCCTGGGCGATACGCAGTATTTT.

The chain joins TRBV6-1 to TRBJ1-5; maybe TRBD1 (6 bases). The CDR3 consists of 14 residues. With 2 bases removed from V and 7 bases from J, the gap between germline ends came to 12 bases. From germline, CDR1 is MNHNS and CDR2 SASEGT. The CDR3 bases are TGTGCCAGCAGTGAACAGGGGAGGGCACAGCCCCAGCATTTT. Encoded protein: CASSEQGRAQPQHF.

This CDR3 is CASSLGSGGQETQYF. CDR3 nucleotides: TGTGCCAGCAGCCTAGGGAGCGGGGGCCAAGAGACCCAGTACTTC. The genes are TRBV4-2 and TRBJ2-5; 8 bases agree with TRBD2. The germline gives CDR1 LGHNA, CDR2 YNFKEQ. CDR3 size: 15 residues. V lost 4 bases to trimming and J lost 1 base; unmatched junction nucleotides: 5.

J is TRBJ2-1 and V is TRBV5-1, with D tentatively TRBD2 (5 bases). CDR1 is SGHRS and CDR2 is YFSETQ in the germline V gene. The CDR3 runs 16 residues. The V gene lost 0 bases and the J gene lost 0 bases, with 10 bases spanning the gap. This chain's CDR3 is CASSLASSHSYNEQFF. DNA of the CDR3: TGCGCCAGCAGCTTGGCCTCTAGCCACTCCTACAATGAGCAGTTCTTC.

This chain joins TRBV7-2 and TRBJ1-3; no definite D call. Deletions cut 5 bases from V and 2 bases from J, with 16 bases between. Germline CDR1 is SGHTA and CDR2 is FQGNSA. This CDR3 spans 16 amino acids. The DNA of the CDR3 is TGTGCCAGCAGCCTGTCGGGCCGCGGGCCTGGAAACACCATATATTTT. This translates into CASSLSGRGPGNTIYF.